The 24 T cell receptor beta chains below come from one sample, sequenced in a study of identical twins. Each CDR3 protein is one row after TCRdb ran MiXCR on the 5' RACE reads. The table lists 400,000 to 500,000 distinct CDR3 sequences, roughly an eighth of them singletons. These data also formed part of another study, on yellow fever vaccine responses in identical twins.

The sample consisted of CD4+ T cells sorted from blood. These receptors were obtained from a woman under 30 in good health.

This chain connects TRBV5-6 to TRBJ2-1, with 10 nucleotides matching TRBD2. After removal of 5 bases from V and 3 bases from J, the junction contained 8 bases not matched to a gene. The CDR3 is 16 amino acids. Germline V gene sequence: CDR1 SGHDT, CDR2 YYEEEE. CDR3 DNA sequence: TGTGCCAGCAGAGAAGGACTAGCGGACAACTACAATGAGCAGTTCTTC. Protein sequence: CASREGLADNYNEQFF.

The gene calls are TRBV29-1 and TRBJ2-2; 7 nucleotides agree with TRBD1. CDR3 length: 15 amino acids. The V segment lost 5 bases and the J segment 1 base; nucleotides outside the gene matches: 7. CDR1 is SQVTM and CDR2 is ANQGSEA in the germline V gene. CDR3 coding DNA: TGCAGCGTTTCGGGCCGGGACAGGAACACCGGGGAGCTGTTTTTT. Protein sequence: CSVSGRDRNTGELFF.

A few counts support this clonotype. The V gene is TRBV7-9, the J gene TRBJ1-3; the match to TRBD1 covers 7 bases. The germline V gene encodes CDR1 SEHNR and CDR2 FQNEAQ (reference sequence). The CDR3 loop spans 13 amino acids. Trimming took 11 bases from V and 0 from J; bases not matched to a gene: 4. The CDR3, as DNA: TGTGCCGGGGGACAGCGCTCTGGAAACACCATATATTTT. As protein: CAGGQRSGNTIYF.

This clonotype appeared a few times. The CDR3 loop is CASSFLNMASLEGYTF. As DNA, the CDR3 is TGTGCCAGCAGCTTTTTGAATATGGCCTCCCTCGAAGGCTACACCTTC. This chain joins TRBV5-6 and TRBJ1-2; D unresolved. The germline V gene encodes CDR1 SGHDT and CDR2 YYEEEE. The CDR3 is made up of 16 amino acids. V was shortened by 2 bases and J by 8 bases, with 22 bases between the two germline ends.

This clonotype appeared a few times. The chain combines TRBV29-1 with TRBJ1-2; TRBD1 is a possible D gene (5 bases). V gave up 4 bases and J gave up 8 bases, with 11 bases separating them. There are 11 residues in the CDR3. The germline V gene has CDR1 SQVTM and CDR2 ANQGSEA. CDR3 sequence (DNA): TGCAGCGTTGCGGGGGTTGAGGGCTACACCTTC. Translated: CSVAGVEGYTF. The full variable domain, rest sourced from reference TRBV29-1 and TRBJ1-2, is SAVISQKPSRDICQRGTSLTIQCQVDSQVTMMFWYRQQPGQSLTLIATANQGSEATYESGFVIDKFPISRPNLTFSTLTVSNMSPEDSSIYLCSVAGVEGYTFGSGTRLTVV.

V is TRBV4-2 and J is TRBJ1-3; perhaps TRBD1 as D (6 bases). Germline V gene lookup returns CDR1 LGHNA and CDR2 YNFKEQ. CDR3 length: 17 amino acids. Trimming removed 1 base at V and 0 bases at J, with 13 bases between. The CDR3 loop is CASSQVTGSISGNTIYF. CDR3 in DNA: TGTGCCAGCAGCCAAGTTACAGGGAGTATCTCTGGAAACACCATATATTTT.

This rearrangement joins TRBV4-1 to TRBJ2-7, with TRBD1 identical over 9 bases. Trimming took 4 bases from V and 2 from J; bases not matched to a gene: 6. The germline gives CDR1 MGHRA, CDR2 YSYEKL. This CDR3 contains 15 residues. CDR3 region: CASSRSDRGAYEQYF. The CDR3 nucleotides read TGCGCCAGCAGCCGCTCAGACAGGGGGGCCTACGAGCAGTACTTC.

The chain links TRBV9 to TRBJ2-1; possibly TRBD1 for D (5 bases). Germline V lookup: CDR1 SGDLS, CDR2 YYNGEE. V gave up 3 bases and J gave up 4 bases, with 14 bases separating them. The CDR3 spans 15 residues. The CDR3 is CASSADATVYNEQFF. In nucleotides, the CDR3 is TGTGCCAGCAGCGCCGACGCGACAGTTTACAATGAGCAGTTCTTC.

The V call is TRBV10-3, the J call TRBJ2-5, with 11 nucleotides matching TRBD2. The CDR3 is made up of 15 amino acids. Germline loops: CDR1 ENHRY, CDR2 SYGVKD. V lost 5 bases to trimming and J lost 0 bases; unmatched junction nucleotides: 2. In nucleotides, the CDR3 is TGTGCCATCAGTCCGGGACTAGCGGACCAAGAGACCCAGTACTTC. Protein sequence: CAISPGLADQETQYF.

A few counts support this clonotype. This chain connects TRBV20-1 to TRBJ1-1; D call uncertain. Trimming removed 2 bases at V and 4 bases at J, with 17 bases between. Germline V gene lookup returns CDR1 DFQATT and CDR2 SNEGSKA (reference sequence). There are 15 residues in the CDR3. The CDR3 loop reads CSARNPWGDSTEAFF. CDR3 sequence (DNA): TGCAGTGCTAGAAACCCCTGGGGAGATAGCACTGAAGCTTTCTTT.

This CDR3 reads CASSIEGGWSNQPQHF. CDR3 in DNA: TGTGCCAGTAGTATCGAAGGGGGCTGGAGCAATCAGCCCCAGCATTTT. The V call is TRBV19, the J call TRBJ1-5; 7 positions match TRBD1. Looked up from germline, CDR1 is LNHDA and CDR2 is SQIVND (reference sequence). CDR3 size: 16 residues. Losses at the gene ends were 3 bases for V and 1 base for J; bases not matched to a gene: 6.

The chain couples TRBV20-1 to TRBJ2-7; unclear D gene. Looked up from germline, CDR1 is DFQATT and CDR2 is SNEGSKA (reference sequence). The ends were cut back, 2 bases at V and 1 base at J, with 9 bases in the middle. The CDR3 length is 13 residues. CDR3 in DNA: TGCAGTGCTAGAACCCCCACTTCCTACGAGCAGTACTTC. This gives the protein CSARTPTSYEQYF.

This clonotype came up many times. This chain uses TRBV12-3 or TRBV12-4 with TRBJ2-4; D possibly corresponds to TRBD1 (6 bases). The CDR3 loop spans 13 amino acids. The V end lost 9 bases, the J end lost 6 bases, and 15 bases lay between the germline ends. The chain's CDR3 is CASRVQGRNIQYF. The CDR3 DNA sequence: TGTGCCAGTCGTGTGCAGGGGCGAAACATTCAGTACTTC.

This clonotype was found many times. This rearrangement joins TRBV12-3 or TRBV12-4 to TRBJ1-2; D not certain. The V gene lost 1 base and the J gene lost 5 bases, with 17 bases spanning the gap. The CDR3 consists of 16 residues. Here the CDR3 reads CASSLGGSMGGYGYTF. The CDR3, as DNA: TGTGCCAGCAGTTTAGGTGGATCGATGGGAGGGTATGGCTACACCTTC.

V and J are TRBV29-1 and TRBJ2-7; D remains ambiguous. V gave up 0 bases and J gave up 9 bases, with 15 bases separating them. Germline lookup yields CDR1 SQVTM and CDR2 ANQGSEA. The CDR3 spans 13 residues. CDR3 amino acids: CSVEDRAPGGQYF. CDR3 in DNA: TGCAGCGTTGAAGATCGGGCCCCCGGTGGGCAGTACTTC.

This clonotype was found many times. CDR3 loop: CASTGTRNEQFF. The CDR3 DNA is TGTGCCAGCACCGGGACACGCAATGAGCAGTTCTTC. This chain links TRBV12-3 or TRBV12-4 with TRBJ2-1, with D possibly matching TRBD1 (6 bases). This CDR3 contains 12 residues. V lost 7 bases to trimming and J lost 6 bases, with 10 bases between them.

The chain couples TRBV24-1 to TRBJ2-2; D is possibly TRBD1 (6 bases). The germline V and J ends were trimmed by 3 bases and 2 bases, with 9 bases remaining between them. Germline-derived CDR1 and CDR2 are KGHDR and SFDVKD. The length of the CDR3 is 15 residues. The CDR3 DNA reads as TGTGCCACCAGTGATACCAGGGGAAACACCGGGGAGCTGTTTTTT. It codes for CATSDTRGNTGELFF.

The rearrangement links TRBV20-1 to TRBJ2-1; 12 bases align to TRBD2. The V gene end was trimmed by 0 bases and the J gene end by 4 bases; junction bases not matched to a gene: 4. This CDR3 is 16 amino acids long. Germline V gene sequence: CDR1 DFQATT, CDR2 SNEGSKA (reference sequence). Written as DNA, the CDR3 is TGCAGTGCTAGAGAACGGACTAGCGGGGCGTACAATGAGCAGTTCTTC. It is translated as CSARERTSGAYNEQFF.

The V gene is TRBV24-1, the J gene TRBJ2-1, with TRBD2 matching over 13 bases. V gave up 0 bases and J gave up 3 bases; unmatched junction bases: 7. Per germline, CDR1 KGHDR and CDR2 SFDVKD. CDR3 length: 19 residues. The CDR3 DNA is TGTGCCACCAGTGATTTGACCCCCGGACTAGCGGGAGACTACAATGAGCAGTTCTTC. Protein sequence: CATSDLTPGLAGDYNEQFF.

In DNA form, the CDR3 reads TGTGCCAGCACCCGTACTAGCGGGGGGGCAAATGAGCAGTTCTTC. Amino acid sequence: CASTRTSGGANEQFF. The chain employs TRBV9 and TRBJ2-1, with 13 bases identical to TRBD2. Germline loops: CDR1 SGDLS, CDR2 YYNGEE. This CDR3 comprises 15 residues. The V and J ends lost 6 bases and 7 bases, in that order; junction bases with no gene match: 7.

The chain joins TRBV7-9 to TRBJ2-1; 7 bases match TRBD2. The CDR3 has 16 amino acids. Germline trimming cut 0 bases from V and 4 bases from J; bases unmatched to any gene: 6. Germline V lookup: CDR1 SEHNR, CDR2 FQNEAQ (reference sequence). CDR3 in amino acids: CASSLAGASGYNEQFF. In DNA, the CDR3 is TGTGCCAGCAGCTTAGCGGGCGCTAGCGGTTACAATGAGCAGTTCTTC.

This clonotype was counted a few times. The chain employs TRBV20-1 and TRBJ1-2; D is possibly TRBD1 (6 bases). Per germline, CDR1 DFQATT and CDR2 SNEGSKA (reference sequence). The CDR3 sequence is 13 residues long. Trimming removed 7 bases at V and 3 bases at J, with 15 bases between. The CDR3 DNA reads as TGCAGTGGGCTCGAGACAGGAGACTATGGCTACACCTTC. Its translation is CSGLETGDYGYTF.

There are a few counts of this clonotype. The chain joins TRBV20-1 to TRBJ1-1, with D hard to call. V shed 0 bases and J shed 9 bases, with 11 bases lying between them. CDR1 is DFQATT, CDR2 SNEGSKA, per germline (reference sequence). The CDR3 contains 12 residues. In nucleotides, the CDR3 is TGCAGTGCTAGAGATCCACAAACTAAAGCTTTCTTT. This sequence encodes CSARDPQTKAFF.

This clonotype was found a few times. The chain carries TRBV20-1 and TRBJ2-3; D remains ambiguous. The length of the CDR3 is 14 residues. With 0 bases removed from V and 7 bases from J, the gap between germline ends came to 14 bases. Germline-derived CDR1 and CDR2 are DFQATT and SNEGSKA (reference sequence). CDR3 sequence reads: CSARDLDAINTQYF. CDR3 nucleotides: TGCAGTGCTAGAGATCTAGACGCGATAAATACGCAGTATTTT.